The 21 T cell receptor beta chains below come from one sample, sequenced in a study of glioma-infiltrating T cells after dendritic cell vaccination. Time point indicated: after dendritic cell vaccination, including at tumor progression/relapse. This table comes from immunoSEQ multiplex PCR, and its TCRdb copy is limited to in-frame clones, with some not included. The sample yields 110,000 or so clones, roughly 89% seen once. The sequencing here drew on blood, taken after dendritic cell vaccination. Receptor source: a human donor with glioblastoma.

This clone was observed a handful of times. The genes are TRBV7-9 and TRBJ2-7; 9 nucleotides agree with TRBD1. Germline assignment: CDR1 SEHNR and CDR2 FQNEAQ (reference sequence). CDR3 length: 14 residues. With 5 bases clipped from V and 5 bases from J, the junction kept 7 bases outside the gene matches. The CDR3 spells CASSAPGTGHEQYF. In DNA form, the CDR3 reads TGTGCCAGCAGCGCCCCGGGGACAGGGCACGAGCAGTACTTC.

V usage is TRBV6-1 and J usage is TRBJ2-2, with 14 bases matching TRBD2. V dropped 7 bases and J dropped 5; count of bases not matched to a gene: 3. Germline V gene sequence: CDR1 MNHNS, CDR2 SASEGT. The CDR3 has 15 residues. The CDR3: CASNRLAGGTGELFF. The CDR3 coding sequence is TGTGCCAGCAACAGACTAGCGGGGGGGACCGGGGAGCTGTTTTTT.

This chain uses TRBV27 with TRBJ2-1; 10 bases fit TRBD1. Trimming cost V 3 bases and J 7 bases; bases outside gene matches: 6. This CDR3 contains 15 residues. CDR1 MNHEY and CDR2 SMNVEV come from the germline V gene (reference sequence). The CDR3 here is CASSLGTGVGNEQFF. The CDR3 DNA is TGTGCCAGCAGTTTGGGGACAGGGGTAGGAAATGAGCAGTTCTTC.

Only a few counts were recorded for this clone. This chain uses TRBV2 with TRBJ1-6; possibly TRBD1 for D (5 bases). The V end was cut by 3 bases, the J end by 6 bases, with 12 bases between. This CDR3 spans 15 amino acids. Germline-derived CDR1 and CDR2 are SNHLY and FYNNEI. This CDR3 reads CASSDSLQGNSPLHF. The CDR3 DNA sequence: TGTGCCAGCAGTGATTCCCTTCAGGGTAATTCACCCCTCCACTTT.

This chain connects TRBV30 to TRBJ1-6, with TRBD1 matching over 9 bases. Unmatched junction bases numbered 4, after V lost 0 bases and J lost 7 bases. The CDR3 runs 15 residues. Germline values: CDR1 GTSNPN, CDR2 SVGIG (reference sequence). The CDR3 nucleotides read TGTGCCTGGAGTGTGACAGGGGGGGAGAATTCACCCCTCCACTTT. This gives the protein CAWSVTGGENSPLHF.

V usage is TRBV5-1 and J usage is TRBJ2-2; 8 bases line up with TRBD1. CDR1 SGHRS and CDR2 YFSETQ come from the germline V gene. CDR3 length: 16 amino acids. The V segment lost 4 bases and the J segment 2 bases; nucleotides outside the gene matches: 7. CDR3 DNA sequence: TGCGCCAGCAGCCGTGACAGGGGAATCAACACCGGGGAGCTGTTTTTT. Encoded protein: CASSRDRGINTGELFF.

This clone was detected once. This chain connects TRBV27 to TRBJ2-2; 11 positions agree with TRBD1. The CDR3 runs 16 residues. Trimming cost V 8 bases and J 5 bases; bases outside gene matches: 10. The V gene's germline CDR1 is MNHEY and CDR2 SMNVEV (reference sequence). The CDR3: CASGLNRDRGTGELFF. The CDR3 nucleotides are TGTGCCAGCGGATTAAACCGGGACAGGGGGACCGGGGAGCTGTTTTTT.

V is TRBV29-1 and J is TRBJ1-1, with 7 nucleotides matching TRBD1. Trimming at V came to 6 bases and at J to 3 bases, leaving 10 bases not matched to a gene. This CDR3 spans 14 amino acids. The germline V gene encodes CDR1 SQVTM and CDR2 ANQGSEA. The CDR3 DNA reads TGCAGCGTGAAACAGAGGACAGGCGACACTGAAGCTTTCTTT. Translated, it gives CSVKQRTGDTEAFF.

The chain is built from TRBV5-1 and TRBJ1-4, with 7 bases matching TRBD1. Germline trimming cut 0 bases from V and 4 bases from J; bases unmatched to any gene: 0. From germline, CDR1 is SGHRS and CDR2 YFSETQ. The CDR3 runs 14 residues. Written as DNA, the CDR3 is TGCGCCAGCAGCTTGGGGGACAGTAATGAAAAACTGTTTTTT. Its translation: CASSLGDSNEKLFF.

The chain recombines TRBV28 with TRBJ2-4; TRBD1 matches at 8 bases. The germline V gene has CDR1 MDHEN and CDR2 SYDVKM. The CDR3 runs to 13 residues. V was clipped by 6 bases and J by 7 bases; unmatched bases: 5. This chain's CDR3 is CASSPGGGNIQYF. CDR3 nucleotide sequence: TGTGCCAGCAGCCCAGGGGGCGGGAACATTCAGTACTTC. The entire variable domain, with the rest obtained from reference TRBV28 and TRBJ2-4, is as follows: DVKVTQSSRYLVKRTGEKVFLECVQDMDHENMFWYRQDPGLGLRLIYFSYDVKMKEKGDIPEGYSVSREKKERFSLILESASTNQTSMYLCASSPGGGNIQYFGAGTRLSVL.

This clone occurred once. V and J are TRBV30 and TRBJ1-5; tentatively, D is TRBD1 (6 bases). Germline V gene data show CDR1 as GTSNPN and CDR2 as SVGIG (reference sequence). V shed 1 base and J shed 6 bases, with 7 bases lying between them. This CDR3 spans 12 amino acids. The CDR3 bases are TGTGCCTGGAGTGACAGGGTTCAGCCCCAGCATTTT. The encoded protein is CAWSDRVQPQHF.

DNA of the CDR3: TGTGCCAGCAGGGGGCGAGACTATGGCTACACCTTC. Translating it yields CASRGRDYGYTF. V and J are TRBV2 and TRBJ1-2; weak D call: TRBD1 (5 bases). V lost 6 bases to trimming and J lost 3 bases, with 8 bases between them. CDR1 is SNHLY, CDR2 FYNNEI, per germline. CDR3 length equals 12 residues.

The CDR3 spells CASSLTQGASSYEQYF. DNA of the CDR3: TGCGCCAGCAGCTTGACGCAGGGGGCTAGCTCCTACGAGCAGTACTTC. The chain employs TRBV5-1 and TRBJ2-7, with 8 bases fitting TRBD1. The CDR3 totals 16 residues. CDR1 and CDR2 from the germline V gene are SGHRS and YFSETQ. V lost 1 base, J lost 0 bases, and 6 bases stayed unmatched. The full variable domain, rest sourced from reference TRBV5-1 and TRBJ2-7, is KAGVTQTPRYLIKTRGQQVTLSCSPISGHRSVSWYQQTPGQGLQFLFEYFSETQRNKGNFPGRFSGRQFSNSRSEMNVSTLELGDSALYLCASSLTQGASSYEQYFGPGTRLTVT.

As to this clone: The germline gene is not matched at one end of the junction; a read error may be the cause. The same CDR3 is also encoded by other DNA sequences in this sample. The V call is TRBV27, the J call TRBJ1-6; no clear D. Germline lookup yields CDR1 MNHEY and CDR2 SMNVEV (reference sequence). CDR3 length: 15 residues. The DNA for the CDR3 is TGTGCCAGCCGGAGGGAAGGCTCCTATAATTCCCCCCTCCACTTT. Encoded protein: CASRREGSYNSPLHF.

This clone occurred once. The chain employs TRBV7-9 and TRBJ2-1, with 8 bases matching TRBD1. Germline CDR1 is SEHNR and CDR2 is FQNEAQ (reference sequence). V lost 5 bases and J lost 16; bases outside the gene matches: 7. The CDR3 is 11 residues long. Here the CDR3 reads CASSQGQGAFF. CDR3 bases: TGTGCCAGCAGCCAAGGACAGGGCGCCTTCTTC.

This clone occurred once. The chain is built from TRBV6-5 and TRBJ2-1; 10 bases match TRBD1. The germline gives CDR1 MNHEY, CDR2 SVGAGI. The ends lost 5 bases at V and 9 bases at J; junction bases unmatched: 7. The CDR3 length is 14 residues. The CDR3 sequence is CASSHRDRGSEQFF. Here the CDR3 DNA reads TGTGCCAGCAGTCACCGGGACAGGGGAAGTGAGCAGTTCTTC.

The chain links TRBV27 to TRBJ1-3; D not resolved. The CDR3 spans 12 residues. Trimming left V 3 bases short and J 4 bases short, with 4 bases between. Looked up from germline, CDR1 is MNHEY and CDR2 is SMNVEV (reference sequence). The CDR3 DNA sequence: TGTGCCAGCAGTTTCGGGGGAAACACCATATATTTT. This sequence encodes CASSFGGNTIYF.

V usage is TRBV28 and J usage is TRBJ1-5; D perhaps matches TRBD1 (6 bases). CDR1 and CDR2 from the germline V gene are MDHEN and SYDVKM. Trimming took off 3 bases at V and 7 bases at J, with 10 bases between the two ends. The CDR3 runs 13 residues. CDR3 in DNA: TGTGCCAGCAGTTTCGGGGGGCAACAGCCCCAGCATTTT. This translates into CASSFGGQQPQHF.

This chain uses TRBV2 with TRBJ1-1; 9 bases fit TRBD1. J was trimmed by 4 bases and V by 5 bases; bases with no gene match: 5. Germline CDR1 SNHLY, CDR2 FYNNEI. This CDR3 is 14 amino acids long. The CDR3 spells CASSRQGGGTEAFF. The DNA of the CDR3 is TGTGCCAGCAGTAGACAGGGGGGGGGCACTGAAGCTTTCTTT.

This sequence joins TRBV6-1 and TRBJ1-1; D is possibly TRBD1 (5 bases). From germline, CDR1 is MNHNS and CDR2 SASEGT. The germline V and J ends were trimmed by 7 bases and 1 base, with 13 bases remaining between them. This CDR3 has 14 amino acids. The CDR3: CASKMTDSNTEAFF. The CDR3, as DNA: TGTGCCAGCAAGATGACAGACTCGAACACTGAAGCTTTCTTT.

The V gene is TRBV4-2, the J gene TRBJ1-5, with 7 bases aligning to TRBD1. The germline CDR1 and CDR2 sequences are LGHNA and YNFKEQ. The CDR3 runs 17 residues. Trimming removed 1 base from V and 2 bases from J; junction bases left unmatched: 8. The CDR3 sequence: CASSQVAGGLGNQPQHF. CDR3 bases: TGTGCCAGCAGCCAAGTAGCAGGGGGTCTCGGCAATCAGCCCCAGCATTTT.